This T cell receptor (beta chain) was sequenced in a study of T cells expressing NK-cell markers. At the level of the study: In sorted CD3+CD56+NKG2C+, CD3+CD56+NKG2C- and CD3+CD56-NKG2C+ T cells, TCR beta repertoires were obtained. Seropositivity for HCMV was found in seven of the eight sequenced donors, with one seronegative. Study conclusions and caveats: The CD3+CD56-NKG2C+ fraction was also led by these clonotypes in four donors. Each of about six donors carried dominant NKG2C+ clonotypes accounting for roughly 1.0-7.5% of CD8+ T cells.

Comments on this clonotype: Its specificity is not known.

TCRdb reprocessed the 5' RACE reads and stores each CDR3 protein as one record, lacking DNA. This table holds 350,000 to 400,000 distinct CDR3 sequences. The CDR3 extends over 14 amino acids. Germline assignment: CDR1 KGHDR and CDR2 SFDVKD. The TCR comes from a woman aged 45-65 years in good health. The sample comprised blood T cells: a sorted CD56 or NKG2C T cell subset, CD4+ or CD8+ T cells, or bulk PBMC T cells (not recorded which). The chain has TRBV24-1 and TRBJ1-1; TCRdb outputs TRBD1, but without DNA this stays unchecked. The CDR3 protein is CATSDASGQKEAFF.